This T cell receptor (beta chain) comes out of a study of T cell responses to AZD1222 COVID-19 vaccine. Study findings and constraints: Possibly, clonal diversity was underestimated; donors were largely white British and included more females.

For this clone: As yet, its antigen is unknown.

Using immunoSEQ multiplex PCR, the repertoire was profiled, and TCRdb retains in-frame clones only, with some absent. In the table there are roughly 130,000 clones, about nine tenths of which are singletons. Germline V gene data show CDR1 as SQVTM and CDR2 as ANQGSEA. V was cut by 6 bases and J by 3 bases, with 11 bases left in between. CDR3 length: 13 residues. The clonotype comes from an adult in good health. The rearrangement uses TRBV29-1 and TRBJ1-4; unclear D gene. Sequencing used peripheral blood, obtained on day 0 of AZD1222 vaccination. The CDR3 reads CSVLREANEKLFF. The DNA of the CDR3 is TGCAGCGTCCTGAGGGAGGCTAATGAAAAACTGTTTTTT.